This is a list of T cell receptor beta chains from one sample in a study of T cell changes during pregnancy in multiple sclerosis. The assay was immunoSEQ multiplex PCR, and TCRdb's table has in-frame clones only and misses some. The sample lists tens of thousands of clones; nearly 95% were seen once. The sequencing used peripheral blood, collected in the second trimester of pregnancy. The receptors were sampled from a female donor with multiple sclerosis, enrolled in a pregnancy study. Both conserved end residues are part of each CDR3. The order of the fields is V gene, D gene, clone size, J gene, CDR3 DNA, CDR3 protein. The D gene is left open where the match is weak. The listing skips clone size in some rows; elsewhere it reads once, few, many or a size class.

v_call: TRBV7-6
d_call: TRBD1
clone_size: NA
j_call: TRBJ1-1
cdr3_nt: TGTGCCAGCAGCTTAGGAACAGGGGGGAGTGACACTGAAGCTTTCTTT
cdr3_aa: CASSLGTGGSDTEAFF

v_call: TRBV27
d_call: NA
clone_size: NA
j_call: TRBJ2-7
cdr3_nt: TGTGCCAGCAGTTGGACAGCGGCCTCGAGCTCCTACGAGCAGTACTTC
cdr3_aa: CASSWTAASSSYEQYF

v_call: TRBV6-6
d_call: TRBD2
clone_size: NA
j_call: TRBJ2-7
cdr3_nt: TGTGCCAGCAGACCCCGGACTAGCGGGAGCGGCGAGCAGTACTTC
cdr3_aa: CASRPRTSGSGEQYF

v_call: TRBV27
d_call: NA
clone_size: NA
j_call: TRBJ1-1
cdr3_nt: TGTGCCAGCAGTTTATCGACCCCCGGGGAGGGGACTGAAGCTTTCTTT
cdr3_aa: CASSLSTPGEGTEAFF

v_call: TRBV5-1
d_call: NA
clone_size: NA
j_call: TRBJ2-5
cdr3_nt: TGCGCCAGCAGCTTGGTACGGGGTGCGGCCCTAGAGACCCAGTACTTC
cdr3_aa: CASSLVRGAALETQYF

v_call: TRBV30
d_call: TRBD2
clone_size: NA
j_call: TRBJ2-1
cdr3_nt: TGTGCCTGGAGACGACTAGCGAATGAGCAGTTCTTC
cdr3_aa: CAWRRLANEQFF

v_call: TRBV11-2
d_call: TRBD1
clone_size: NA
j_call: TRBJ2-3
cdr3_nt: TGTGCCAGCAGCTTAGCAGGGGGTACGCAGTATTTT
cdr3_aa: CASSLAGGTQYF

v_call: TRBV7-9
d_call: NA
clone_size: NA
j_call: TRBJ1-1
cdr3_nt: TGTGCCAGCAGCGGGGAGGCTGAAGCTTTCTTT
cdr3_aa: CASSGEAEAFF

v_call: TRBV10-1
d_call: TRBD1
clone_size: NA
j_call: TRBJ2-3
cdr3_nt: TGCGCCAGCAGCGGCCCCCGGGACAGGGGGAGTTCTAGCACAGATACGCAGTATTTT
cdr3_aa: CASSGPRDRGSSSTDTQYF

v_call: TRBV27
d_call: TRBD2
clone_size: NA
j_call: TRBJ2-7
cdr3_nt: TGTGCCAGCAGTCCCCTAGCGGGAAACTACGAGCAGTACTTC
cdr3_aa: CASSPLAGNYEQYF

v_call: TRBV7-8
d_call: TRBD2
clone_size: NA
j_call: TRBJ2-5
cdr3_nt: TGTGCCAGCAGCCCTGGGGTAGCGGGCAGTTCGGAGACCCAGTACTTC
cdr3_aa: CASSPGVAGSSETQYF

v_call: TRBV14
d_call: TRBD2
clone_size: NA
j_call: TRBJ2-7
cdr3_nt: TGTGCCAGCAGCCCAGGACTAGCGGCCCCCTACGAGCAGTACTTC
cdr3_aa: CASSPGLAAPYEQYF

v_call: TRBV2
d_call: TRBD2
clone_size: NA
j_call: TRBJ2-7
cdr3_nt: TGTGCCAGCAGTGAAGGAGCGGGAGGGCCCTACTCCTACGAGCAGTACTTC
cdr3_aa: CASSEGAGGPYSYEQYF

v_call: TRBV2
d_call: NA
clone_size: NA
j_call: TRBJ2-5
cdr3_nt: TGTGCCAGCAGTGCGAACAGGGAAACGGAGACCCAGTACTTC
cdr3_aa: CASSANRETETQYF

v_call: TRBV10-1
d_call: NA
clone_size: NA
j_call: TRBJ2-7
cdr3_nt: TGCGCCAGCAGTGGGCGGAACCCCTACGAGCAGTACTTC
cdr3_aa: CASSGRNPYEQYF

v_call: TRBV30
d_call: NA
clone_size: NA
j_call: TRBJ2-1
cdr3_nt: TGTGCCTGGAGTGTATTGGCTAGTGCCTACAATGAGCAGTTCTTC
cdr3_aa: CAWSVLASAYNEQFF

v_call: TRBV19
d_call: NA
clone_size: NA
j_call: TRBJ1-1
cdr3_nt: TGTGCCAGTAGTATCACAGGAGATTACACTGAAGCTTTCTTT
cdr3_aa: CASSITGDYTEAFF

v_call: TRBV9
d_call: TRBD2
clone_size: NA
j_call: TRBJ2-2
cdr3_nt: TGTGCCAGCAGCGTGGCCCTAGCGGGAGCGGTTTTTGGCACCGGGGAGCTGTTTTTT
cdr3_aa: CASSVALAGAVFGTGELFF

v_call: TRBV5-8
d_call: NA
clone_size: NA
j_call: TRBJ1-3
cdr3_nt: TGTGCCAGCAGGGAGGGCACCTCTGGAAACACCATATATTTT
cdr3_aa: CASREGTSGNTIYF

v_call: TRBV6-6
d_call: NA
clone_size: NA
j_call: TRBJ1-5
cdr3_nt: TGTGCCAGCGGCCTGACACTCAATCAGCCCCAGCATTTT
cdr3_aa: CASGLTLNQPQHF

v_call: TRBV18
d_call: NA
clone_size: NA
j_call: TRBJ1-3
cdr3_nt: TGTGCCAGCTCACCACCAACAGGGACCTCTGGAAACACCATATATTTT
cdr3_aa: CASSPPTGTSGNTIYF

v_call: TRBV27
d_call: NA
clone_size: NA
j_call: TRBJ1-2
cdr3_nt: TGTGCCAGCAGCCCTTCCGCAGGGGAAGTGACCTATGGCTACACCTTC
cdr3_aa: CASSPSAGEVTYGYTF

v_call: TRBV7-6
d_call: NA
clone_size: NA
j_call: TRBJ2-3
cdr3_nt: TGTGCCAGCAGCTTAGGACCCGATAGCCAGGGGCCAGATACGCAGTATTTT
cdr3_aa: CASSLGPDSQGPDTQYF

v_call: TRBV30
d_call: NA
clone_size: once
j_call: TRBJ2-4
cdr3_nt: TGTGCCTGGAGCCGGGACAACAAAAACATTCAGTACTTC
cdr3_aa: CAWSRDNKNIQYF

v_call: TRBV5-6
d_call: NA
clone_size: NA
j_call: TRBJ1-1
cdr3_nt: TGTGCCAGCAGCTTTGGCGGAGGGTACGGGGGGACTGAAGCTTTCTTT
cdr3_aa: CASSFGGGYGGTEAFF

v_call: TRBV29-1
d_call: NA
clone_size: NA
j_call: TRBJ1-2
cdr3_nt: TGCAGCGCTGGACTCCTGAGCGGCTACACCTTC
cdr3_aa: CSAGLLSGYTF

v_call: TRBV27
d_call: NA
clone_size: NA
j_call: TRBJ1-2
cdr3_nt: TGTGCCAGCAGTCCCGACACAGTCGCTAACTATGGCTACACCTTC
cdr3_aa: CASSPDTVANYGYTF

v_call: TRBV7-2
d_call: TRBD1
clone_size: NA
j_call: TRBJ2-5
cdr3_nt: TGTGCCAGCAGCTTTCAGGACAGGAAGGAAGAGACCCAGTACTTC
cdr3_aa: CASSFQDRKEETQYF

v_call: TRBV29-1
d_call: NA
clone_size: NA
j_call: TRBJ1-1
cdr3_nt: TGCAGCGCCGAGGACGCGGGAACTGAAGCTTTCTTT
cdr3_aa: CSAEDAGTEAFF

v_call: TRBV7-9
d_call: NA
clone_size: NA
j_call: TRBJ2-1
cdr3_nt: TGTGCCAGCTCGGTGGCGGCCCCGCCAAGGAATGAGCAGTTCTTC
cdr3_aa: CASSVAAPPRNEQFF

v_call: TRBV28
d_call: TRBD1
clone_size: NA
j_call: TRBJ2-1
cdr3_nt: TGTGCCAGCAGTCAAGCGGGACAGGGGGCGGACGAGCAGTTCTTC
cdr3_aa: CASSQAGQGADEQFF

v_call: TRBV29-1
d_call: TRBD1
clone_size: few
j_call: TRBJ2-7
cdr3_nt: TGCAGCGTCGGGACAGGGACCTACGAGCAGTACTTC
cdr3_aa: CSVGTGTYEQYF

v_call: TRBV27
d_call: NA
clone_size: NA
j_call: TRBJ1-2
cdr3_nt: TGTGCCAGCAGTTTAGGGGCAGCTCCTAACTATGGCTACACCTTC
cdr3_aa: CASSLGAAPNYGYTF

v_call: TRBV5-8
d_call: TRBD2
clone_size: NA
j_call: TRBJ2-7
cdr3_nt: TGTGCCAGCAGCCCGGGACTAGCGGGAGTCGGGGAGCAGTACTTC
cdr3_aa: CASSPGLAGVGEQYF

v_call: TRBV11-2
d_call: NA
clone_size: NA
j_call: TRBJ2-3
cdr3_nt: TGTGCCAGCAGCTTCCCCCCCGCAGATACGCAGTATTTT
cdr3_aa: CASSFPPADTQYF

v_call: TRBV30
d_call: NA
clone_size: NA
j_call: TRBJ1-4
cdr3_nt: TGTGCCTGGAGTGTACTAAGGAGTGGCGAAAAACTGTTTTTT
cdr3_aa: CAWSVLRSGEKLFF

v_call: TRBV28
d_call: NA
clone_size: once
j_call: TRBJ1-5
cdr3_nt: TGTGCCAGCAGTTCAGGTCTGAGCAATCAGCCCCAGCATTTT
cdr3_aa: CASSSGLSNQPQHF

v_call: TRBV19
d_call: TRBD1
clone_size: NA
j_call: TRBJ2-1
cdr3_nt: TGTGCCAGTAGTACCCCGGGACAGGGGGAGCATGAGCAGTTCTTC
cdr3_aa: CASSTPGQGEHEQFF

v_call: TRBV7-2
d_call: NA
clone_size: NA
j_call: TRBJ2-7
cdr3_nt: TGTGCCAGCAGCTTGAGGACTCGGTCAATCGAGCAGTACTTC
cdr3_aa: CASSLRTRSIEQYF

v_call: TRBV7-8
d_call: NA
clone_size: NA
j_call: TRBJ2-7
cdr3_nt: TGTGCCAGCAGATCACGCGCGGGAAGGTACGAGCAGTACTTC
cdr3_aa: CASRSRAGRYEQYF

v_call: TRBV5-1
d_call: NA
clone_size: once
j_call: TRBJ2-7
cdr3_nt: TGCGCCAGCACGCTTGGACACACCTACGAGCAGTACTTC
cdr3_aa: CASTLGHTYEQYF

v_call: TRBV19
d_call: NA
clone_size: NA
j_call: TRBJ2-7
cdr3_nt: TGTGCCAGTAGTGCGGGACGGAGGACCTACGAGCAGTACTTC
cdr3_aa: CASSAGRRTYEQYF

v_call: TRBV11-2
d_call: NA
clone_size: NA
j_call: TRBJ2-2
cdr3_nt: TGTGCCAGCAGCTTAACCGGGTCCGGGGAGCTGTTTTTT
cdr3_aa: CASSLTGSGELFF

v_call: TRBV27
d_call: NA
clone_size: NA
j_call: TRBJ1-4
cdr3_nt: TGTGCCAGCAGTTTATGGGCAGACAATGAAAAACTGTTTTTT
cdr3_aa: CASSLWADNEKLFF

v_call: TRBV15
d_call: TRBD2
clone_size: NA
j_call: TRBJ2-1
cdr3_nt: TGTGCCACCAGCAGAGTCCCCGGACTAGCGGCCTACAATGAGCAGTTCTTC
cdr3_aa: CATSRVPGLAAYNEQFF

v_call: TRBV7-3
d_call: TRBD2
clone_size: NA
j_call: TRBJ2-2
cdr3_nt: TGTGCCAGCAGCCCGGGGGGGGCGGGGGTATCCGGGGAGCTGTTTTTT
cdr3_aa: CASSPGGAGVSGELFF

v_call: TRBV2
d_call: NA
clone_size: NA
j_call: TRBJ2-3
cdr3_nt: TGTGCCAGCAGTCCTAATAGAGATACGCAGTATTTT
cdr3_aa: CASSPNRDTQYF

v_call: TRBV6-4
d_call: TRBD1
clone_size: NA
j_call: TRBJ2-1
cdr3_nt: TGTGCCAGCAGTGTCGCGACAGGGGCCAATGAGCAGTTCTTC
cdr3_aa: CASSVATGANEQFF

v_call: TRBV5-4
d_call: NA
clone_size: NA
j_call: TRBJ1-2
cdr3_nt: TGTGCCAGCAGCTTGGGCGAGTTTACTAACTATGGCTACACCTTC
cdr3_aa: CASSLGEFTNYGYTF

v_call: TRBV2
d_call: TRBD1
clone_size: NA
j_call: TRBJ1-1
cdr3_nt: TGTGCCAGCAGGGGACAGGGGAGAACTGAAGCTTTCTTT
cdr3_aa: CASRGQGRTEAFF

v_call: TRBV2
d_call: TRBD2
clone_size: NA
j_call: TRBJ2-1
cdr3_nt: TGTGCCAGCAGGAAGAGACTAGCGGGAGAGACCTACAATGAGCAGTTCTTC
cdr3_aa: CASRKRLAGETYNEQFF

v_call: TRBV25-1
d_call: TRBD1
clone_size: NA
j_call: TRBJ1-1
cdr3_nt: TGTGCCAGCAGTGCGACAGGGGTCACTGAAGCTTTCTTT
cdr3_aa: CASSATGVTEAFF